These T cell receptor beta chains were read from a single sample in a study of cytomegalovirus exposure and HLA in healthy donors. Assay used: immunoSEQ multiplex PCR; TCRdb lists only in-frame clones, some missing. The table lists about 150,000 clones, 83% of them singletons. The sample consisted of PBMCs. All receptors derive from a man aged 35 to 55 in good health and CMV-seronegative. Both conserved end residues are part of each CDR3. The D gene is left open where the match is weak. A clone size is listed for some rows: how often the clone was seen (once, few, many), or a class if it is expanded.

size	D	V	J	DNA	CDR3
NA	TRBD1	TRBV5-1	TRBJ1-1	TGCGCCAGCAGCTCGGATCCAGGGACAGTGAACACTGAAGCTTTCTTT	CASSSDPGTVNTEAFF
NA	TRBD2	TRBV6-4	TRBJ2-1	TGTGCCAGCAGTGACTCGGCTAGCGGGGGGGGTAATGAGCAGTTCTTC	CASSDSASGGGNEQFF
NA	TRBD1	TRBV7-8	TRBJ1-2	TGTGCCAGCAGCTCCGGGACAGGGGGTTACTATGGCTACACCTTC	CASSSGTGGYYGYTF
once	NA	TRBV6-6	TRBJ2-3	TGTGCCAGCAGTTACAGTCGGGGCACAGATACGCAGTATTTT	CASSYSRGTDTQYF
NA	TRBD1	TRBV18	TRBJ2-7	TGTGCCAGCTCACCAGATACAGGGGCTGGCGAGCAGTACTTC	CASSPDTGAGEQYF
NA	NA	TRBV6-5	TRBJ1-5	TGTGCCAGCAGTTTACAGGGCTGGAGCAATCAGCCCCAGCATTTT	CASSLQGWSNQPQHF
NA	TRBD1	TRBV30	TRBJ2-1	TGTGCCTGGAGTGGGGGACAGGGGAGTCTCAATGAGCAGTTCTTC	CAWSGGQGSLNEQFF
NA	NA	TRBV30	TRBJ1-5	TGTGCCTGGAGTGACAGGGGCAATCAGCCCCAGCATTTT	CAWSDRGNQPQHF
NA	TRBD2	TRBV7-2	TRBJ2-3	TGTGCCAGCAGCTTAGTTCGGCTAGCGGGAGTTAGTGCAGATACGCAGTATTTT	CASSLVRLAGVSADTQYF
NA	NA	TRBV15	TRBJ2-7	TGTGCCACCAGCACCTCCCGACAGAGCTCCTACGAGCAGTACTTC	CATSTSRQSSYEQYF
NA	NA	TRBV4-1	TRBJ2-7	TGCGCCAGCAGCGAATTACCGGGGGCCTACGAGCAGTACTTC	CASSELPGAYEQYF
NA	TRBD1	TRBV19	TRBJ2-1	TGTGCCAGCAGGGACAGGGGGCGTGAGCAGTTCTTC	CASRDRGREQFF
NA	NA	TRBV18	TRBJ2-1	TGTGCCAGCTCAGGCCTAGCCACGAATGAGCAGTTCTTC	CASSGLATNEQFF
NA	NA	TRBV27	TRBJ2-1	TGTGCCAGCTGTACAGGGTTCGGCCTAGGGTCCTACAATGAGCAGTTCTTC	CASCTGFGLGSYNEQFF
NA	TRBD2	TRBV2	TRBJ2-3	TGTGCCAGCGTCCTGGAGGCTAGCGGGATTTTAGATACGCAGTATTTT	CASVLEASGILDTQYF
NA	TRBD1	TRBV7-3	TRBJ2-2	TGTGCCAGCAGCTTAGGGACAGGGGGCTTGCACACCGGGGAGCTGTTTTTT	CASSLGTGGLHTGELFF
NA	NA	TRBV19	TRBJ1-1	TGTGCCAGTAGTATCAGCAGGATGAACACTGAAGCTTTCTTT	CASSISRMNTEAFF
NA	TRBD1	TRBV7-9	TRBJ2-5	TGTGCCAGCAGCTTTACAGGGGTTGGAGAGACCCAGTACTTC	CASSFTGVGETQYF
NA	NA	TRBV19	TRBJ1-2	TGTGCCAGTAGTCAGGGGTCCGATCTCTATGGCTACACCTTC	CASSQGSDLYGYTF
NA	TRBD2	TRBV9	TRBJ2-2	TGTGCCAGCAGCGAGGGACTAGCGGGAGGGAACACCGGGGAGCTGTTTTTT	CASSEGLAGGNTGELFF
few	TRBD2	TRBV7-9	TRBJ2-7	TGTGCCAGCAGCGATGGGGGGGGCTCCTACGAGCAGTACTTC	CASSDGGGSYEQYF
NA	TRBD1	TRBV4-3	TRBJ2-7	TGCGCCAGCAGCCAAGATATCGGGGACAGGGGTTACGAGCAGTACTTC	CASSQDIGDRGYEQYF
NA	NA	TRBV18	TRBJ2-3	TGTGCCAGCTCACCGCCTACAGGGAGAACAGATACGCAGTATTTT	CASSPPTGRTDTQYF
few	TRBD1	TRBV5-1	TRBJ2-3	TGCGCCAGCAGCGGGGAGGGACAGGGGACAGATACGCAGTATTTT	CASSGEGQGTDTQYF
NA	TRBD1	TRBV7-9	TRBJ2-1	TGTTCCAGCAGCTTAGGACAGGGGTCCTACAATGAGCAGTTCTTC	CSSSLGQGSYNEQFF
NA	TRBD1	TRBV6-1	TRBJ2-1	TGTGCCAGCAGTGGCCGGACAGGGGGCTGGTATGAGCAGTTCTTC	CASSGRTGGWYEQFF
once	NA	TRBV28	TRBJ2-4	TGTGCCAGTCTAGCAGGGGGAGGACTAGCCAAAAACATTCAGTACTTC	CASLAGGGLAKNIQYF